The 27 T cell receptor beta chains presented below share a single source sample, sequenced in a study of T-cell memory formation after mild COVID-19. Each CDR3 protein gets one entry after TCRdb re-called the 5' RACE reads with MiXCR. The profile shows some 300,000 distinct CDR3 sequences, approximately 19% of them singletons. Sequenced input: PBMCs or a T cell subset sorted from them (not recorded which). Receptors originate from a man younger than 35 who had mild COVID-19 (a few samples of this study predate the infection). Cell type and time point are not known.

This clonotype was found a few times. This chain connects TRBV7-2 to TRBJ1-2; no reliable D call. Germline CDR1 reads SGHTA; CDR2 reads FQGNSA. There are 11 residues in the CDR3. Deletions cut 0 bases from V and 6 bases from J, with 2 bases between. CDR3 region: CASSLADGYTF. The CDR3 nucleotides read TGTGCCAGCAGCTTAGCGGATGGCTACACCTTC.

The rearrangement links TRBV20-1 to TRBJ1-2, with D perhaps TRBD1 (5 bases). The CDR3 is made up of 15 amino acids. Germline assignment: CDR1 DFQATT and CDR2 SNEGSKA (reference sequence). V lost 4 bases, J lost 4 bases, and 19 bases lay in between. The CDR3 coding sequence is TGCAGTGCTAATCCTAGGGGTCTTGGCGGCTATGGCTACACCTTC. Protein sequence: CSANPRGLGGYGYTF.

This clonotype was seen only a few times. V usage is TRBV6-5 and J usage is TRBJ1-2; D is unresolved. This CDR3 region has 18 residues. Germline CDR1 reads MNHEY; CDR2 reads SVGAGI. Trimming pared 1 base from V and 2 bases from J, leaving 20 bases between. CDR3 protein: CASSYLGGAWALNYGYTF. The CDR3 coding sequence is TGTGCCAGCAGTTACTTGGGAGGAGCATGGGCTCTGAACTATGGCTACACCTTC.

The DNA for the CDR3 is TGTGCCAGCCGCAGGGTCGGTCAGCCCCAGCATTTT. Amino acids: CASRRVGQPQHF. This chain uses TRBV2 with TRBJ1-5, with D tentatively TRBD1 (5 bases). V was cut by 8 bases and J by 6 bases, with 11 bases left in between. The CDR3 totals 12 residues. Germline V gene sequence: CDR1 SNHLY, CDR2 FYNNEI.

The rearrangement joins TRBV20-1 to TRBJ1-2; D remains unclear. Germline V lookup: CDR1 DFQATT, CDR2 SNEGSKA (reference sequence). With 6 bases removed from V and 2 bases from J, the gap between germline ends came to 10 bases. The CDR3 totals 12 residues. CDR3 DNA: TGCAGTGCCCCGCGCAGCAACTATGGCTACACCTTC. This translates into CSAPRSNYGYTF.

This clonotype has a handful of counts. The chain employs TRBV3-1 and TRBJ2-3; D uncertain. V was cut by 0 bases and J by 0 bases, with 4 bases left in between. CDR3 length: 14 residues. The germline CDR1 and CDR2 sequences are LGHDT and YNNKEL (reference sequence). The CDR3 coding sequence is TGTGCCAGCAGCCAAGATCCTAGCACAGATACGCAGTATTTT. Translating gives CASSQDPSTDTQYF.

This clonotype came up a few times. The chain employs TRBV12-3 or TRBV12-4 and TRBJ1-6; D might be TRBD1 (5 bases). The CDR3 covers 12 residues. Trimming stripped 2 bases from V and 11 bases from J, with 7 bases between. In DNA, the CDR3 is TGTGCCAGCAGTTTACGGGGGACACCCCTCCACTTT. Its protein is CASSLRGTPLHF.

This clonotype showed up just a few times. This chain uses TRBV4-1 with TRBJ1-1; D gene ambiguous. Trimming shortened V by 5 bases and J by 1 base, and 17 bases separated the two germline ends. Germline values: CDR1 MGHRA, CDR2 YSYEKL. The CDR3 extends over 16 amino acids. CDR3 loop: CASSTDAHSQNTEAFF. CDR3 bases: TGCGCCAGCAGCACTGACGCCCACTCACAGAACACTGAAGCTTTCTTT.

This sequence joins TRBV20-1 and TRBJ1-3; D possibly corresponds to TRBD1 (6 bases). CDR1 is DFQATT, CDR2 SNEGSKA, per germline (reference sequence). The CDR3 sequence is 14 residues long. Trimming took 0 bases from V and 2 from J, leaving 8 bases between them. As DNA, the CDR3 is TGCAGTGCTAGAGATCAGGGGCCTGGAAACACCATATATTTT. Translating it yields CSARDQGPGNTIYF.

As DNA, the CDR3 is TGTGCCAGCAGCCAAGAGGTGACAAGGGCCTACGAGCAGTACTTC. Its protein is CASSQEVTRAYEQYF. The chain uses TRBV4-2 and TRBJ2-7; D unclear. Trimming shortened V by 0 bases and J by 2 bases, and 11 bases separated the two germline ends. The germline V gene has CDR1 LGHNA and CDR2 YNFKEQ. This CDR3 is 15 amino acids long.

This clonotype was observed at least ten times. The chain combines TRBV5-1 with TRBJ2-5; TRBD2 agrees at 8 bases. The CDR3 has 14 amino acids. The germline CDR1 and CDR2 sequences are SGHRS and YFSETQ. The V gene end was trimmed by 4 bases and the J gene end by 4 bases; junction bases not matched to a gene: 6. The CDR3 DNA reads as TGCGCCAGCAGCGGTGGACTAGCTGGAGAGACCCAGTACTTC. The encoded protein is CASSGGLAGETQYF.

This clonotype was counted at least ten times. The chain combines TRBV10-2 with TRBJ2-7, with 7 bases matching TRBD2. Per the germline V gene, CDR1 is WSHSY and CDR2 is SAAADI. The CDR3 runs 16 residues. V lost 2 bases, J lost 1 base, and 8 bases stayed unmatched. As DNA, the CDR3 is TGCGCCAGCAGTGAGGCCCTAGCGGAACTGTCCTACGAGCAGTACTTC. Encoded protein: CASSEALAELSYEQYF.

This clonotype showed up just a few times. The V and J genes are TRBV20-1 and TRBJ1-1; possible D gene TRBD1, 6 bases. The V and J ends lost 0 bases and 4 bases respectively, with 15 bases between them. This CDR3 region has 15 residues. Germline V CDR1 and CDR2: DFQATT, SNEGSKA (reference sequence). The CDR3 region has the DNA TGCAGTGCTAGAGAGGCCAGGGGAGTCGGCACTGAAGCTTTCTTT. Protein: CSAREARGVGTEAFF.

The chain is built from TRBV7-2 and TRBJ2-3; possibly TRBD1 for D (6 bases). Trimming shortened V by 8 bases and J by 4 bases, and 10 bases separated the two germline ends. The CDR3 runs to 12 residues. The germline gives CDR1 SGHTA, CDR2 FQGNSA. DNA of the CDR3: TGTGCCAGCGGCAACAGGGCAGATACGCAGTATTTT. Translated: CASGNRADTQYF.

The chain employs TRBV4-3 and TRBJ1-4, with D perhaps TRBD1 (5 bases). Germline lookup yields CDR1 LGHNA and CDR2 YSLEER. The CDR3 is 13 residues long. V was cut by 5 bases and J by 7 bases, with 11 bases left in between. Here the CDR3 reads CASSVRGSEKLFF. CDR3 sequence (DNA): TGCGCCAGCAGCGTTAGGGGATCTGAAAAACTGTTTTTT.

The chain links TRBV10-3 to TRBJ1-5; a weak D match, TRBD1 (6 bases). Germline CDR1 ENHRY, CDR2 SYGVKD. Trimming took off 11 bases at V and 3 bases at J, with 14 bases between the two ends. This CDR3 has 13 amino acids. The CDR3 coding sequence is TGTGCCGCATCGGGACACTCCAATCAGCCCCAGCATTTT. It encodes CAASGHSNQPQHF.

This clonotype was counted only a few times. The chain recombines TRBV30 with TRBJ1-1; D is undetermined. CDR3 length: 8 amino acids. Germline CDR1 and CDR2: GTSNPN and SVGIG (reference sequence). The CDR3 DNA reads TGTGGCCAGGATGAAGCTTTCTTT. This codes for CGQDEAFF.

This clonotype was found many times. The J gene is TRBJ1-1, the V gene TRBV12-3 or TRBV12-4; tentatively, D is TRBD1 (6 bases). This CDR3 contains 14 residues. Trimming left V 6 bases short and J 0 bases short, with 11 bases between. The CDR3 is CASSPTGMNTEAFF. CDR3 coding DNA: TGTGCCAGCAGCCCCACAGGGATGAACACTGAAGCTTTCTTT.

This clonotype has just a few counts. The chain recombines TRBV27 with TRBJ2-7; D is unresolved. This CDR3 has 9 residues. Trimming stripped 8 bases from V and 4 bases from J, with 3 bases between. Germline V CDR1 and CDR2: MNHEY, SMNVEV (reference sequence). The CDR3 loop is CASGYEQYV. Here the CDR3 DNA reads TGTGCCAGCGGGTACGAGCAGTACGTC.

This chain joins TRBV7-2 and TRBJ2-7; D remains ambiguous. The CDR3 runs 12 residues. Germline assignment: CDR1 SGHTA and CDR2 FQGNSA. V lost 5 bases and J lost 4, with 9 bases in between. The CDR3 bases are TGTGCCAGCAGCGCGTGGGGTTACGAGCAGTACTTC. Amino acid sequence: CASSAWGYEQYF.

This chain links TRBV2 with TRBJ2-2, with 9 positions matching TRBD2. Germline V gene data show CDR1 as SNHLY and CDR2 as FYNNEI. J gave up 2 bases and V 7 bases, and 5 bases lay outside the gene matches. There are 15 residues in the CDR3. CDR3 loop: CASTGLAINTGELFF. The CDR3 bases are TGTGCCAGCACGGGACTAGCTATAAACACCGGGGAGCTGTTTTTT.

V is TRBV7-9 and J is TRBJ1-1, with unresolved D. The CDR3 length is 15 residues. The germline gives CDR1 SEHNR, CDR2 FQNEAQ (reference sequence). Trimming took off 2 bases at V and 0 bases at J, with 10 bases between the two ends. The chain's CDR3 is CASSLSQVMNTEAFF. CDR3 nucleotide sequence: TGTGCCAGCAGCTTATCCCAGGTGATGAACACTGAAGCTTTCTTT.

This chain joins TRBV7-6 and TRBJ1-5; D remains unclear. Trimming stripped 1 base from V and 3 bases from J, with 10 bases between. This CDR3 has 15 residues. Germline V gene data show CDR1 as SGHVS and CDR2 as FNYEAQ. The CDR3 sequence: CASSLGSANNQPQHF. The CDR3 nucleotides read TGTGCCAGCAGCTTAGGGAGCGCGAACAATCAGCCCCAGCATTTT.

This clonotype showed up many times. The chain links TRBV9 to TRBJ2-1; 8 bases match TRBD1. V trimming: 4 bases; J trimming: 9 bases; junction bases outside the gene matches: 3. CDR3 length equals 12 residues. Germline loops: CDR1 SGDLS, CDR2 YYNGEE. CDR3 residues: CASSPTGGEQFF. CDR3 DNA sequence: TGTGCCAGCAGCCCAACAGGGGGTGAGCAGTTCTTC.

The chain recombines TRBV5-1 with TRBJ2-7; no clear D. Germline-derived CDR1 and CDR2 are SGHRS and YFSETQ. V was cut by 3 bases and J by 0 bases, with 10 bases left in between. The CDR3 totals 14 residues. In DNA, the CDR3 is TGCGCCAGCAGCTCAACAGCTAGCTCCTACGAGCAGTACTTC. Protein product: CASSSTASSYEQYF.

This clonotype was detected only a few times. The J gene is TRBJ1-6, the V gene TRBV6-5; D may be TRBD1 (6 bases). This CDR3 has 15 amino acids. Trimming left V 0 bases short and J 14 bases short, with 17 bases between. Germline CDR1 is MNHEY and CDR2 is SVGAGI. CDR3 loop: CASSYSTAGVESLHF. CDR3 bases: TGTGCCAGCAGTTACTCGACGGCAGGGGTAGAGTCCCTCCACTTT.

The chain uses TRBV10-3 and TRBJ2-2; 11 bases map to TRBD1. With 8 bases clipped from V and 6 bases from J, the junction kept 8 bases outside the gene matches. Germline assignment: CDR1 ENHRY and CDR2 SYGVKD. This CDR3 is 15 amino acids long. CDR3 loop: CAIRERDRGSGELFF. The CDR3 nucleotides are TGTGCCATCCGAGAGCGGGACAGGGGGTCCGGGGAGCTGTTTTTT.